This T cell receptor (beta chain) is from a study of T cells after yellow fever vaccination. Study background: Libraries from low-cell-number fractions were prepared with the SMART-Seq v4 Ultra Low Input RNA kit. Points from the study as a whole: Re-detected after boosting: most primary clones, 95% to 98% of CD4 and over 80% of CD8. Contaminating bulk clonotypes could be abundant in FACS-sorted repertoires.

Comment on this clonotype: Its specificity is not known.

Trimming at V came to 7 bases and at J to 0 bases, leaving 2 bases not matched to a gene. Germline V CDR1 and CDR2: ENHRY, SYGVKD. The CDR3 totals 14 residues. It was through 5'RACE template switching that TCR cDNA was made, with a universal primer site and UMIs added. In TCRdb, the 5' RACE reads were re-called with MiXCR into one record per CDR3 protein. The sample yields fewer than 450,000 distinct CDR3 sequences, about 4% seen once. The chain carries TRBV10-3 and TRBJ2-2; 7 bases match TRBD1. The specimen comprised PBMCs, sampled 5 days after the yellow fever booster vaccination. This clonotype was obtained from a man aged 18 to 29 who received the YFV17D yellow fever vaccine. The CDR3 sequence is CAITGQANTGELFF. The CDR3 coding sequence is TGTGCCATCACTGGACAGGCGAACACCGGGGAGCTGTTTTTT.